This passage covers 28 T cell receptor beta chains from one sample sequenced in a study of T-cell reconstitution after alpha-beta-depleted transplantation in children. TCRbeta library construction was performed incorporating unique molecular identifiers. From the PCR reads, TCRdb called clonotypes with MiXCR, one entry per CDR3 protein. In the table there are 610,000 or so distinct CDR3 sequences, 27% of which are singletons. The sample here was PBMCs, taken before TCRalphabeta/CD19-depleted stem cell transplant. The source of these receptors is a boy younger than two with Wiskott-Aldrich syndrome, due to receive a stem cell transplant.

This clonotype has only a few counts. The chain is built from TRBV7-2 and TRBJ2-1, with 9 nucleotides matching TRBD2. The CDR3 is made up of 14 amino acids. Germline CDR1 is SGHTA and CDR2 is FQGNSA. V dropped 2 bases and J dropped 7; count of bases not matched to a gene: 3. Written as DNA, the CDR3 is TGTGCCAGCAGCTTAAAGGCGGGAGGGAATGAGCAGTTCTTC. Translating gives CASSLKAGGNEQFF.

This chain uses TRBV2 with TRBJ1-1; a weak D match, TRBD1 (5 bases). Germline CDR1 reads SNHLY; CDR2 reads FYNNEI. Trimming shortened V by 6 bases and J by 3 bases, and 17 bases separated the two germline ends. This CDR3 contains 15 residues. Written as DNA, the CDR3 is TGTGCCAGCAGGCGGACACGGGATGTTGACACTGAAGCTTTCTTT. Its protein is CASRRTRDVDTEAFF.

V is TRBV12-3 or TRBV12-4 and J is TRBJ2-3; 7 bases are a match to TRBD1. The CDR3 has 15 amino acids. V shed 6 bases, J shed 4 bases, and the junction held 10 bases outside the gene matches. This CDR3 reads CASREHRGYADTQYF. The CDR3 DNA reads TGTGCCAGCAGGGAACACAGGGGATACGCAGATACGCAGTATTTT.

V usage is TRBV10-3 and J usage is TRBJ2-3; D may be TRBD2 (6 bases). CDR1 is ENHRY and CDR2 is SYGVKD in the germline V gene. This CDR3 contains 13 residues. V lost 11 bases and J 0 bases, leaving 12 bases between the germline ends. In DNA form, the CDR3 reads TGTGCCTCCATTGCGGGAAGCACAGATACGCAGTATTTT. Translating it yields CASIAGSTDTQYF.

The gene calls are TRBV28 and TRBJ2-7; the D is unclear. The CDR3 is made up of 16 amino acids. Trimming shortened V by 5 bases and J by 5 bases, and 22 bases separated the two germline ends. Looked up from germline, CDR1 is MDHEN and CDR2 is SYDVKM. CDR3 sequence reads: CASSTPPPSQYHEQYF. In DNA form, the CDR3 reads TGTGCCAGCAGTACACCGCCACCCTCCCAGTATCACGAGCAGTACTTC.

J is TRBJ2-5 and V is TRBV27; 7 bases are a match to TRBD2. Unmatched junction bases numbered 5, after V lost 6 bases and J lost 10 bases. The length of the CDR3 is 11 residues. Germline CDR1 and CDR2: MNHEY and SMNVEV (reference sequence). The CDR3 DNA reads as TGTGCCAGCAGCGGCGGGGAGGGCCAGTACTTC. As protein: CASSGGEGQYF.

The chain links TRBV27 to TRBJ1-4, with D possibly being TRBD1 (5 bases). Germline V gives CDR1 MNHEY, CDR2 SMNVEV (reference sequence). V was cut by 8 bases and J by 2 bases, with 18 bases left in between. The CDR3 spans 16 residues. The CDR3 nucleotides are TGTGCCAGCCGACTCAGAACGGGGGGGACTAATGAAAAACTGTTTTTT. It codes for CASRLRTGGTNEKLFF.

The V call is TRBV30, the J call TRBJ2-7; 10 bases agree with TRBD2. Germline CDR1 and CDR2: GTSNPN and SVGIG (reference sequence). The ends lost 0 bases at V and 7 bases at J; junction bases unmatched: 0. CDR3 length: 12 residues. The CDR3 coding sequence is TGTGCCTGGAGTGTAGCGGGAGGGGAGCAGTACTTC. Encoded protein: CAWSVAGGEQYF.

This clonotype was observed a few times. The CDR3 loop is CAISEIAGPKNIQYF. DNA for the CDR3: TGTGCCATCAGTGAGATTGCTGGGCCCAAAAACATTCAGTACTTC. This chain connects TRBV10-3 to TRBJ2-4; no clear D gene. The V gene's germline CDR1 is ENHRY and CDR2 SYGVKD. V was cut by 2 bases and J by 2 bases, with 10 bases left in between. This CDR3 is built from 15 residues.

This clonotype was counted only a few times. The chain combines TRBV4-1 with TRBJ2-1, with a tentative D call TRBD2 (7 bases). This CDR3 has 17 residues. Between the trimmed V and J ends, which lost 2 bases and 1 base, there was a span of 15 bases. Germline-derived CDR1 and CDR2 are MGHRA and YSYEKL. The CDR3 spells CASSQITGGPSYNEQFF. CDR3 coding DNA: TGCGCCAGCAGCCAAATTACGGGGGGCCCTTCCTACAATGAGCAGTTCTTC.

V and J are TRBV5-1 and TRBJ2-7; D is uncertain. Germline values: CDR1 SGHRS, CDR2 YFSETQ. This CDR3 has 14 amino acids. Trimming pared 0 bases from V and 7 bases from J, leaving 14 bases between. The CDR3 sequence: CASSLASSLGEQYF. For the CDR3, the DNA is TGCGCCAGCAGCTTGGCCTCTTCCTTGGGGGAGCAGTACTTC.

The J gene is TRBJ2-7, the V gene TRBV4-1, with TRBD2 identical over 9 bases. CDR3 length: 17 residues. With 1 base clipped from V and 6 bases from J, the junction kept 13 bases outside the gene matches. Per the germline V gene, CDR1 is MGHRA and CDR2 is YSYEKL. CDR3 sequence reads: CASSQVSLAGGPSEQYF. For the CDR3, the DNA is TGCGCCAGCAGCCAAGTGAGTCTCGCGGGAGGGCCAAGCGAGCAGTACTTC.

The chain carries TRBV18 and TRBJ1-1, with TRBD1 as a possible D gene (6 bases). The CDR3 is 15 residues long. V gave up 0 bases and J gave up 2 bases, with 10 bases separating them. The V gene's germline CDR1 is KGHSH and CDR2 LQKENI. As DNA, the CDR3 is TGTGCCAGCTCACCACCTGTCAGGGGCAACACTGAAGCTTTCTTT. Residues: CASSPPVRGNTEAFF.

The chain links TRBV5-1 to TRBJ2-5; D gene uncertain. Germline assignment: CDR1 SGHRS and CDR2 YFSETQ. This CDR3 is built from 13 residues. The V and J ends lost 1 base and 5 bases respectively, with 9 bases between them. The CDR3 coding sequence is TGCGCCAGCAGCTTGTTTACCGGCGAGACCCAGTACTTC. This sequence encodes CASSLFTGETQYF.

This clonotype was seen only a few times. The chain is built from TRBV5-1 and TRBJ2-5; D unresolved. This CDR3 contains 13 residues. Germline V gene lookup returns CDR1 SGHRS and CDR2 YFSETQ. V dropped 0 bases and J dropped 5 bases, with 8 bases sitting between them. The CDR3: CASSLVGPETQYF. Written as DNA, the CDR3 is TGCGCCAGCAGCTTGGTTGGGCCCGAGACCCAGTACTTC.

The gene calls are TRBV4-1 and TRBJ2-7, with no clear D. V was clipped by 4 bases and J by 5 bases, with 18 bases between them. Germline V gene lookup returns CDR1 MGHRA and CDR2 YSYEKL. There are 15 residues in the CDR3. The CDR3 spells CASSPPSQVMHEQYF. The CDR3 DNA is TGCGCCAGCAGCCCCCCAAGCCAGGTAATGCACGAGCAGTACTTC.

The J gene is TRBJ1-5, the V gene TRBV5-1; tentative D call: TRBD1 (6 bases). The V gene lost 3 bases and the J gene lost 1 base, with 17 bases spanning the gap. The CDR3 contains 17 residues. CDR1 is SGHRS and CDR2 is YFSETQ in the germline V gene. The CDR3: CASSWGPIRGSNQPQHF. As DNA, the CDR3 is TGCGCCAGCAGCTGGGGCCCAATCAGGGGAAGCAATCAGCCCCAGCATTTT.

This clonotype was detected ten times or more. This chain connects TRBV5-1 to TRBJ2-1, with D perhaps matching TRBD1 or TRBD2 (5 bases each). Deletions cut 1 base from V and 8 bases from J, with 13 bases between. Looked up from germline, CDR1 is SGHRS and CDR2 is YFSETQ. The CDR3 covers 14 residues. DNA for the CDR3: TGCGCCAGCAGCTTGCCTGAGGGGACCCATGAGCAGTTCTTC. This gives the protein CASSLPEGTHEQFF.

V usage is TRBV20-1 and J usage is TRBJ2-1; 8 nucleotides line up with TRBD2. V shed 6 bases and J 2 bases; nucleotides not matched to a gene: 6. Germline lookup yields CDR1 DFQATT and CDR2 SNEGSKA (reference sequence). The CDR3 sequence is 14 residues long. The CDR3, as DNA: TGCAGTGCCATGAGCGGGAGCACCTACAATGAGCAGTTCTTC. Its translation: CSAMSGSTYNEQFF.

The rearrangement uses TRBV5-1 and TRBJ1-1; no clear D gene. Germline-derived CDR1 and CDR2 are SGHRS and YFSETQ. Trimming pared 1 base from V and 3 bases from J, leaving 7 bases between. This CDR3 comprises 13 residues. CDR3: CASSLPADTEAFF. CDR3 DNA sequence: TGCGCCAGCAGCTTGCCTGCAGACACTGAAGCTTTCTTT.

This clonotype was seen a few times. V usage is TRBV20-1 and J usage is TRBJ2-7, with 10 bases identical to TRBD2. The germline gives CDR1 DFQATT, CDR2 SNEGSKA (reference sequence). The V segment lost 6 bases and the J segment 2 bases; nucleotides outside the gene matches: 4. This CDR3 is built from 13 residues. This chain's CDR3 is CSATGTSAYEQYF. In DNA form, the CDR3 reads TGCAGTGCCACCGGGACTAGCGCCTACGAGCAGTACTTC.

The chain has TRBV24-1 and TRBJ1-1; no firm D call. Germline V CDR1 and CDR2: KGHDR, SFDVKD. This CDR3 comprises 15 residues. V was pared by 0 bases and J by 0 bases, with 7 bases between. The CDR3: CATSDLVGMNTEAFF. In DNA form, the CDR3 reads TGTGCCACCAGTGATTTGGTGGGCATGAACACTGAAGCTTTCTTT.

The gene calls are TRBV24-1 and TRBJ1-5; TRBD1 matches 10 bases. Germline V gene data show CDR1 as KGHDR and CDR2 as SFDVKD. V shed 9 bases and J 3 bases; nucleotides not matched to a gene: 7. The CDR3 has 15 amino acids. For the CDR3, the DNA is TGTGCCACCGCGGCGGGGACAGGGGTCAATCAGCCCCAGCATTTT. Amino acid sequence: CATAAGTGVNQPQHF.

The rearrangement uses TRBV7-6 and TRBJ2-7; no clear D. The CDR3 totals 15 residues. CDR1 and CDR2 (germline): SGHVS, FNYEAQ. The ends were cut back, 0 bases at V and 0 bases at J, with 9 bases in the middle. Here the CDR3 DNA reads TGTGCCAGCAGCTTAGCTGGCGGATACTCCTACGAGCAGTACTTC. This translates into CASSLAGGYSYEQYF.

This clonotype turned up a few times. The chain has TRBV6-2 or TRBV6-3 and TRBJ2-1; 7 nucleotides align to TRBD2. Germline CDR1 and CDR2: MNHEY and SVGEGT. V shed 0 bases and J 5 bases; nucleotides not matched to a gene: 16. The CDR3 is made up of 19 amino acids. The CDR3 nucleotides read TGTGCCAGCAGTTACTCACATCTAGCGGAGGGACCGGTCCACAATGAGCAGTTCTTC. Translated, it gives CASSYSHLAEGPVHNEQFF.

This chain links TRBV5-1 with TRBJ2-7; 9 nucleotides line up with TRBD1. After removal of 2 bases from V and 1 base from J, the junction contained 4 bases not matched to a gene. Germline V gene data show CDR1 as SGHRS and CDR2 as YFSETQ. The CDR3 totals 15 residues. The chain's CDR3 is CASSFTGGLSYEQYF. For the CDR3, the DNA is TGCGCCAGCAGCTTCACAGGGGGCCTATCCTACGAGCAGTACTTC.

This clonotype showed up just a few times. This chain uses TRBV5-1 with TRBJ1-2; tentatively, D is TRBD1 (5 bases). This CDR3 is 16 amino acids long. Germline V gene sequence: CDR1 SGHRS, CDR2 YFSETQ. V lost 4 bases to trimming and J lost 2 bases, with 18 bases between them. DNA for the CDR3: TGCGCCAGCAGCCCTGGGGACCACCGTTCGAACTATGGCTACACCTTC. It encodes CASSPGDHRSNYGYTF.

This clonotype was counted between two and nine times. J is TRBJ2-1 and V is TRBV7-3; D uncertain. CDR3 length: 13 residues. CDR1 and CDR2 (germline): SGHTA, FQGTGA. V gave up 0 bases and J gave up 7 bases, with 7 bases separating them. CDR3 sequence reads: CASSLTGFNEQFF. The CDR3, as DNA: TGTGCCAGCAGCTTAACTGGCTTTAATGAGCAGTTCTTC.